This T cell receptor beta chain appears in the sequencing data of a study of blood T cell repertoires in COVID-19. TCRdb keeps only in-frame clones here, not all; method: immunoSEQ multiplex PCR. Counted here are some 290,000 clones, approximately 87% occurring once; the ten biggest clones make up 12%. Seattle's enrolled individuals joined amid active infection and were then monitored longitudinally. The origin of this receptor is a woman aged 25-40 years with COVID-19, enrolled during active disease. The specimen was peripheral blood.

The CDR3 region is CASSQAPGANTEAFF. Here the CDR3 DNA reads TGCGCCAGCAGCCAAGCCCCAGGGGCCAACACTGAAGCTTTCTTT. The genes are TRBV4-1 and TRBJ1-1, with a tentative D call TRBD1 (6 bases). This CDR3 region has 15 residues. Germline V gene data show CDR1 as MGHRA and CDR2 as YSYEKL. V dropped 1 base and J dropped 2 bases, with 11 bases sitting between them.